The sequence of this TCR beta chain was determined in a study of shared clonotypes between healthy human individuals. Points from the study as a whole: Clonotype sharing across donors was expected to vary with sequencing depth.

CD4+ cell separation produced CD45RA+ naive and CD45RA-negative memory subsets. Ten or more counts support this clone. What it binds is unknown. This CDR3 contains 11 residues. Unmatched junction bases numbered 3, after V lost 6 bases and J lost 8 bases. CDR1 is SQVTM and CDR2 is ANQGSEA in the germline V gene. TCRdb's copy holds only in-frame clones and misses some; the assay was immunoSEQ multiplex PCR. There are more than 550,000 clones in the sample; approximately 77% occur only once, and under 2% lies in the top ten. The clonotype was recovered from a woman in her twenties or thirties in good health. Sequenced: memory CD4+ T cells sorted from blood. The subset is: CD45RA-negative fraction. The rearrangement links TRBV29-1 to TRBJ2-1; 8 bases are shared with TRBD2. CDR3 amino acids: CSVGGDHEQFF. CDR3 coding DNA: TGCAGCGTCGGGGGGGACCATGAGCAGTTCTTC.